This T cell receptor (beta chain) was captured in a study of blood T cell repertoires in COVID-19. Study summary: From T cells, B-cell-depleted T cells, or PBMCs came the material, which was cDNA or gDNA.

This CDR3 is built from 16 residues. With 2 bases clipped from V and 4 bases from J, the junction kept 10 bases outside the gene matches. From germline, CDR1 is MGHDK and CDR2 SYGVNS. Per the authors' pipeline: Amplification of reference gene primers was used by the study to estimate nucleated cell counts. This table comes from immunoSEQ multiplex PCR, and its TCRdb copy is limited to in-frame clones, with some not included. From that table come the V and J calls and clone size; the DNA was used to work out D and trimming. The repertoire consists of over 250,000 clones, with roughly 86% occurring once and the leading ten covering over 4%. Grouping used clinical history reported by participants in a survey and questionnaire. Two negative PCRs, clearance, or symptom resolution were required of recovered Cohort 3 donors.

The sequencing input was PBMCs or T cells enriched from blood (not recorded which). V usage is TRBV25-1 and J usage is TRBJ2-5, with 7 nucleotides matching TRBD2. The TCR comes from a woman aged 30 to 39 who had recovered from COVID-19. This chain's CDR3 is CASSELRGDLGETQYF. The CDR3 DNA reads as TGTGCCAGCAGTGAACTTCGGGGGGACTTGGGAGAGACCCAGTACTTC.